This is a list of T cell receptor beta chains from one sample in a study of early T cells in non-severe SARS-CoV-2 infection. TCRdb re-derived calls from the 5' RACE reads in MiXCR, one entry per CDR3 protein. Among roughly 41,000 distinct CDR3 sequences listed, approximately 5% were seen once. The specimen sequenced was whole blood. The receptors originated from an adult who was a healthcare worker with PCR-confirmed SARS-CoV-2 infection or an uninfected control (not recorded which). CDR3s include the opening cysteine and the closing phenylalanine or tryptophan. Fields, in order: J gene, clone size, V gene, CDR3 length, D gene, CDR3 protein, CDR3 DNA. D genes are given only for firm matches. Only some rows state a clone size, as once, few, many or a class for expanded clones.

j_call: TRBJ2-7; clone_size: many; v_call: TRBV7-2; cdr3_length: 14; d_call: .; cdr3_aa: CASSFGTQVGEQYF; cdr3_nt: TGTGCCAGCAGCTTCGGGACACAGGTCGGCGAGCAGTACTTC
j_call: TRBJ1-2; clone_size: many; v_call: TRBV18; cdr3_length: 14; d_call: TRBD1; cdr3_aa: CASSGQGSISGYTF; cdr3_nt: TGTGCCAGCTCCGGACAGGGGTCCATCAGTGGCTACACCTTC
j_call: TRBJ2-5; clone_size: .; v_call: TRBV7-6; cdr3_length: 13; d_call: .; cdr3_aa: CASSLSAGTTQYF; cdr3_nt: TGTGCCAGCAGCTTATCAGCAGGGACGACCCAGTACTTC
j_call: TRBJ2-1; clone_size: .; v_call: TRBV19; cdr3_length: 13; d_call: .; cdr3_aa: CASSIGGSLQQFF; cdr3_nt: TGTGCCAGTAGTATTGGGGGGAGCCTCCAGCAGTTCTTC
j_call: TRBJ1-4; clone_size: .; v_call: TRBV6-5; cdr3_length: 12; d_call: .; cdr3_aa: CASSKPGQKLFF; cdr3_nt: TGTGCCAGCAGCAAACCGGGACAAAAACTGTTTTTT
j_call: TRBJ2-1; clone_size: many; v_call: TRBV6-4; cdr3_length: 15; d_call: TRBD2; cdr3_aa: CASSDGAGGNNEQFF; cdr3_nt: TGTGCCAGCAGTGACGGAGCGGGGGGGAACAATGAGCAGTTCTTC
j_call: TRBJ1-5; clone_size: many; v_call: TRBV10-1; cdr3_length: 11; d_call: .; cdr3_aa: CASRGNQPQHF; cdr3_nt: TGCGCCAGCAGGGGCAATCAGCCCCAGCATTTT
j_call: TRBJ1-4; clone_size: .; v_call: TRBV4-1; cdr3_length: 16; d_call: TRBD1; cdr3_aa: CASSHGAGGDNEKLFF; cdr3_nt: TGCGCCAGCAGCCATGGGGCAGGGGGGGATAATGAAAAACTGTTTTTT
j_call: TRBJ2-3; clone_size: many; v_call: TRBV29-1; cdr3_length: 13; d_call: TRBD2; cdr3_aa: CSVAGLVTDTQYF; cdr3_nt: TGCAGCGTAGCGGGGCTAGTCACAGATACGCAGTATTTT
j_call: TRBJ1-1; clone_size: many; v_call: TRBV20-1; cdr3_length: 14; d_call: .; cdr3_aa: CSARAWNSLLEAFF; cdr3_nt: TGCAGTGCTAGAGCTTGGAACAGCTTGCTTGAAGCTTTCTTT
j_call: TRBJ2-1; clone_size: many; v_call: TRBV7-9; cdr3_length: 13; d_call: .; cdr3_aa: CASSSGFKDEQFF; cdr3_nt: TGTGCCAGCAGCTCCGGCTTCAAGGATGAGCAGTTCTTC
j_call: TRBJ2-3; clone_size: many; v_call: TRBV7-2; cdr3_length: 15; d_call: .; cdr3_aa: CASSLGARRSDTQYF; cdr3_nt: TGTGCCAGCAGCTTAGGAGCGCGGCGATCAGATACGCAGTATTTT
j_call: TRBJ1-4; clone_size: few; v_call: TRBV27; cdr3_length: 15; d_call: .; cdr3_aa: CASSLRGPHNEKLFF; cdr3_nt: TGTGCCAGCAGTTTACGCGGGCCCCATAATGAAAAACTGTTTTTT
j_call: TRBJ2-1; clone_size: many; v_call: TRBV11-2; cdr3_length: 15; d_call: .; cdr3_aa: CASSLAGAVYNEQFF; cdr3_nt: TGTGCCAGCAGCCTTGCCGGGGCCGTCTACAATGAGCAGTTCTTC
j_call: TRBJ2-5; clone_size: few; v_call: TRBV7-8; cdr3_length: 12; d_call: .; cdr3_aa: CASSLEQETQYF; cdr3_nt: TGTGCCAGCAGCTTAGAGCAAGAGACCCAGTACTTC
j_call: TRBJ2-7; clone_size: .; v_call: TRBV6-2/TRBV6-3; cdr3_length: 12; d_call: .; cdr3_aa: CASSGDTYEQYF; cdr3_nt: TGTGCCAGCAGCGGTGACACCTACGAGCAGTACTTC
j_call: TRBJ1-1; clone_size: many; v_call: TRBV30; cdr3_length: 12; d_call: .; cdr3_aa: CAWSRSGTEAFF; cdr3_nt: TGTGCCTGGAGTCGGAGCGGCACTGAAGCTTTCTTT
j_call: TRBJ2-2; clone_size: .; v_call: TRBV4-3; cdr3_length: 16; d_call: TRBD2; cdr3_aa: CASSQDGTSDAGELFF; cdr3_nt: TGCGCCAGCAGCCAAGATGGGACTAGCGACGCCGGGGAGCTGTTTTTT
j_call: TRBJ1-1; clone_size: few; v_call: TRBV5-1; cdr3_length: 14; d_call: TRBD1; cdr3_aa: CASSQGQGVTEAFF; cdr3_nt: TGCGCCAGCAGCCAGGGACAGGGGGTCACTGAAGCTTTCTTT
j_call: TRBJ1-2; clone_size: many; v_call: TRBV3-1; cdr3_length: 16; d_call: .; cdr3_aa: CASSQDVTGEVRGYTF; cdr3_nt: TGTGCCAGCAGCCAAGATGTCACAGGTGAAGTGCGTGGCTACACCTTC
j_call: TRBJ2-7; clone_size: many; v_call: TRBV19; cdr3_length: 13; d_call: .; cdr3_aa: CASSIGPGYEQYF; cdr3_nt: TGTGCCAGTAGTATTGGGCCAGGCTACGAGCAGTACTTC
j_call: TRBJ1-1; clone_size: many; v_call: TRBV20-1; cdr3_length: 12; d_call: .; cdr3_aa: CSARSPNTEAFF; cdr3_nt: TGCAGTGCTAGGAGCCCGAACACTGAAGCTTTCTTT
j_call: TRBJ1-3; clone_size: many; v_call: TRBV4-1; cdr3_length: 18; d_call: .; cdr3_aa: CASSLSANLKGSGNTIYF; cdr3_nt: TGCGCCAGCAGCCTTTCGGCAAATCTGAAAGGGAGTGGAAACACCATATATTTT
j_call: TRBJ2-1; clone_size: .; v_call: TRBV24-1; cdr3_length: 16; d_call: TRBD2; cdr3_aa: CATSDRTRSARHEQFF; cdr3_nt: TGTGCCACCAGTGACCGGACTAGGAGCGCGCGCCATGAGCAGTTCTTC
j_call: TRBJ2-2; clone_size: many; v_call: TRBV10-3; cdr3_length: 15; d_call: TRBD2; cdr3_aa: CAIKGTSGITGELFF; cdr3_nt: TGTGCCATCAAAGGGACTAGCGGGATCACCGGGGAGCTGTTTTTT